These 17 T cell receptor beta chains were all obtained from the same sample, sequenced in a study of neurological immune-mediated disorders. TCRdb reprocessed the 5' RACE reads via MiXCR and lists one record per CDR3 protein. The table has about 52,000 distinct CDR3 sequences, more than 3.5% seen once. Sequencing was done on a sample of PBMCs. The source of these receptors is a man aged 55-75 years with multiple sclerosis.

The sample holds many counts of this clonotype. V and J are TRBV5-1 and TRBJ1-1; D remains unclear. V shed 4 bases and J shed 2 bases, with 12 bases lying between them. CDR1 is SGHRS and CDR2 is YFSETQ in the germline V gene. The length of the CDR3 is 14 residues. The CDR3 DNA is TGCGCCAGCAGCCTGGGGATAAAAAACACTGAAGCTTTCTTT. Its translation: CASSLGIKNTEAFF.

At least ten counts were recorded for this clonotype. The chain has TRBV29-1 and TRBJ1-2, with a weak D call TRBD1 (5 bases). The V and J ends lost 7 bases and 8 bases respectively, with 17 bases between them. This CDR3 spans 12 amino acids. Germline CDR1 is SQVTM and CDR2 is ANQGSEA. The CDR3 loop reads CSALGETAGYTF. The CDR3 coding sequence is TGCAGCGCACTCGGCGAGACAGCCGGCTACACCTTC. Full variable domain (remainder filled in from reference TRBV29-1 and TRBJ1-2): SAVISQKPSRDICQRGTSLTIQCQVDSQVTMMFWYRQQPGQSLTLIATANQGSEATYESGFVIDKFPISRPNLTFSTLTVSNMSPEDSSIYLCSALGETAGYTFGSGTRLTVV.

This clonotype was seen at least ten times. The chain recombines TRBV20-1 with TRBJ2-5; D might be TRBD1 (6 bases). CDR3 size: 13 residues. Trimming took off 8 bases at V and 4 bases at J, with 17 bases between the two ends. From germline, CDR1 is DFQATT and CDR2 SNEGSKA (reference sequence). This CDR3 reads CSFKITGRETQYF. The CDR3 DNA reads TGCAGTTTCAAAATTACAGGGAGAGAGACCCAGTACTTC.

This clonotype was detected many times. The genes are TRBV7-9 and TRBJ2-3; no clear D gene. V lost 8 bases and J lost 5, with 14 bases in between. The CDR3 runs 13 residues. CDR1 and CDR2 from the germline V gene are SEHNR and FQNEAQ (reference sequence). The CDR3 is CASFGTSGDTQYF. The CDR3 nucleotides read TGTGCCAGCTTTGGAACTTCGGGAGATACGCAGTATTTT. The full variable domain, with the rest looked up from reference TRBV7-9 and TRBJ2-3, is DTGVSQNPRHKITKRGQNVTFRCDPISEHNRLYWYRQTLGQGPEFLTYFQNEAQLEKSRLLSDRFSAERPKGSFSTLEIQRTEQGDSAMYLCASFGTSGDTQYFGPGTRLTVL.

Ten or more counts support this clonotype. The chain recombines TRBV25-1 with TRBJ2-6; TRBD2 matches 7 bases. The junction had 12 bases not matched to a gene; V was cut back by 4 bases and J by 0 bases. The CDR3 consists of 19 residues. The germline gives CDR1 MGHDK, CDR2 SYGVNS. CDR3 DNA: TGTGCCAGCAGTGCCTACGGGGGGTGGCCCCGCTCTGGGGCCAACGTCCTGACTTTC. Its protein product is CASSAYGGWPRSGANVLTF.

The sample holds many counts of this clonotype. The chain links TRBV5-1 to TRBJ2-7; a possible D gene is TRBD2 (6 bases). In germline, CDR1 is SGHRS, CDR2 YFSETQ. This CDR3 spans 14 amino acids. V was cut by 4 bases and J by 1 base, with 12 bases left in between. The CDR3 region is CASSPVGLSYEQYF. The CDR3 region has the DNA TGCGCCAGCAGCCCGGTGGGACTTTCCTACGAGCAGTACTTC.

This clonotype was found many times. The rearrangement uses TRBV27 and TRBJ2-7, with a possible D match to TRBD1 (5 bases). This CDR3 is built from 13 residues. Germline V gives CDR1 MNHEY, CDR2 SMNVEV (reference sequence). Trimming took 2 bases from V and 7 from J, leaving 12 bases between them. In DNA form, the CDR3 reads TGTGCCAGCAGTTTACCCCAGGGAAGGGAGCAGTACTTC. As protein: CASSLPQGREQYF.

This clonotype was recorded many times. The chain is built from TRBV12-3 or TRBV12-4 and TRBJ2-7; D is possibly TRBD2 (5 bases). The CDR3 is 15 residues long. V was pared by 0 bases and J by 0 bases, with 9 bases between. The CDR3 DNA follows: TGTGCCAGCAGTTTAGCGTCGGGGTACTCCTACGAGCAGTACTTC. Its protein is CASSLASGYSYEQYF.

There are a few counts of this clonotype. This may come from a read error, since a much larger clone is one base off. This rearrangement joins TRBV5-1 to TRBJ2-1; D unresolved. CDR3 length: 14 residues. The germline V gene has CDR1 SGHRS and CDR2 YFSETQ. V gave up 3 bases and J gave up 7 bases, with 14 bases separating them. The CDR3 DNA reads TGCGCCAGCAGCTATGAGCCCCAAAGGAATGAGCAGTTCTTC. Encoded protein: CASSYEPQRNEQFF.

With regard to this clonotype: This may be a read error, as it is one base from a much larger clone. The chain uses TRBV29-1 and TRBJ2-6, with a tentative D call TRBD1 (5 bases). Germline V gene sequence: CDR1 SQVTM, CDR2 ANQGSEA. The CDR3 sequence is 12 residues long. The CDR3 protein is CSVVSGAKVLTF. The CDR3 DNA reads TGCAGCGTTGTTTCTGGGGCCAAAGTCCTGACTTTC. Complete variable domain (other parts from reference TRBV29-1 and TRBJ2-6): SAVISQKPSRDICQRGTSLTIQCQVDSQVTMMFWYRQQPGQSLTLIATANQGSEATYESGFVIDKFPISRPNLTFSTLTVSNMSPEDSSIYLCSVVSGAKVLTFGAGSRLTVL.

J is TRBJ2-7 and V is TRBV28, with D tentatively TRBD1 (5 bases). The CDR3 has 15 amino acids. CDR1 is MDHEN, CDR2 SYDVKM, per germline. Deletions cut 5 bases from V and 0 bases from J, with 14 bases between. The CDR3 protein is CASSKTAQGSYEQYF. The CDR3 DNA reads TGTGCCAGCAGTAAGACAGCCCAGGGCTCCTACGAGCAGTACTTC.

This clonotype was detected many times. The V call is TRBV6-5, the J call TRBJ2-1; D gene uncertain. Germline V gives CDR1 MNHEY, CDR2 SVGAGI. V was cut by 2 bases and J by 9 bases, with 5 bases left in between. The CDR3 extends over 11 amino acids. CDR3 nucleotides: TGTGCCAGCAGTTACATGGGTGAGCAGTTCTTC. It is translated as CASSYMGEQFF.

This clonotype came up a few times. The CDR3, as DNA: TGTGCCAGCACTTATTTAGGGAACAATGAGCAGTTCTTC. It is translated as CASTYLGNNEQFF. The chain has TRBV6-1 and TRBJ2-1; D gene uncertain. Trimming removed 7 bases from V and 5 bases from J, with 12 bases in between. This CDR3 has 13 residues. The germline V gene encodes CDR1 MNHNS and CDR2 SASEGT.

This clonotype appeared many times. The genes are TRBV7-9 and TRBJ2-1, with D possibly TRBD2 on 7 matching bases. The germline V and J ends were trimmed by 5 bases and 3 bases, with 17 bases remaining between them. The CDR3 runs to 16 residues. From germline, CDR1 is SEHNR and CDR2 FQNEAQ (reference sequence). The CDR3: CASSPGVGGFYNEQFF. For the CDR3, the DNA is TGTGCCAGCAGCCCAGGGGTGGGGGGGTTCTACAATGAGCAGTTCTTC.

The chain employs TRBV20-1 and TRBJ1-1, with 11 bases fitting TRBD1. Trimming took 3 bases from V and 5 from J; bases not matched to a gene: 5. This CDR3 is 14 amino acids long. The V gene's germline CDR1 is DFQATT and CDR2 SNEGSKA (reference sequence). The CDR3 spells CSARPGTGGTEAFF. The DNA of the CDR3 is TGCAGTGCTAGGCCCGGGACAGGGGGAACTGAAGCTTTCTTT.

This clonotype has ten or more counts. The chain couples TRBV10-3 to TRBJ1-4; D possibly corresponds to TRBD1 (5 bases). The CDR3 is 12 residues long. Per the germline V gene, CDR1 is ENHRY and CDR2 is SYGVKD. Trimming left V 6 bases short and J 5 bases short, with 7 bases between. The DNA for the CDR3 is TGTGCCATCAGCAACAGGAATGAAAAACTGTTTTTT. Translating it yields CAISNRNEKLFF.

At least ten counts were recorded for this clonotype. The chain is built from TRBV6-5 and TRBJ2-2; 8 bases fit TRBD1. Germline CDR1 MNHEY, CDR2 SVGAGI. Losses at the gene ends were 8 bases for V and 0 bases for J; bases not matched to a gene: 11. CDR3 length equals 17 residues. CDR3 loop: CASGLGTGLANTGELFF. The CDR3, as DNA: TGTGCCAGCGGACTTGGGACAGGCCTCGCGAACACCGGGGAGCTGTTTTTT.